What follows describes a single TCR beta chain. Its antigen is currently unknown. The CDR3 runs to 13 residues. Looked up from germline, CDR1 is WNHNN and CDR2 is SYGVQD (reference sequence). Trimming stripped 7 bases from V and 4 bases from J, with 12 bases between. TCRdb redid the calling of the reads with MiXCR, one entry per CDR3 protein. The sample has fewer than 350,000 distinct CDR3 sequences, 25% to 35% seen once. These data come from a study of T cell repertoires in cytomegalovirus infection. Study observations and caveats: Summed public TCR beta family frequency identified CMV carriers bearing the relevant HLA. Dominating the ex vivo response were HLA-C-restricted CMV-specific TCR beta clonotypes.

The chain uses TRBV10-1 and TRBJ2-3; D uncertain. Material: cultured PBMCs, obtained from culture after CMV antigen stimulation. The receptor was isolated from a human donor in good health (CMV status not recorded). Some clones in this sample may be carry-over from other donors' samples. The CDR3: CASMETGADTQYF. DNA for the CDR3: TGCGCCAGCATGGAAACGGGCGCAGATACGCAGTATTTT.